These 30 T cell receptor beta chains share one sample of origin, sequenced in a study of cytomegalovirus exposure and HLA in healthy donors listed by TCRdb under 2017. Receptor amplification or capture employed the immunoSEQ multiplex PCR assay. For the multiplex PCR, a mixture combining 60 forward primers for TCR Vbeta segments and 13 reverse primers for TCR Jbeta segments was used. Entries here come from immuneACCESS through TCRdb and include only in-frame sequences with V and J called. Some clones fail to appear in such tables; in the studies checked, an unresolved V gene covers under half of the shortfall, and the cause of the remainder is unknown. A total of about 170,000 clones appear in this sample, 80% to 90% of them only once. The top ten hold 2.5% of the sample. The sample taken for sequencing was PBMCs. The receptors were gathered from a man aged 25 to 45 in good health and CMV-seropositive.

In its sample, this clone was seen a few times. The DNA for the CDR3 is TGTGCCAGCAGCCCGGATAGCGGGAGGACGGGGGAGCTGTTTTTT. Translating it yields CASSPDSGRTGELFF. This sequence joins TRBV7-2 and TRBJ2-2, with 10 bases matching TRBD2. CDR1 is SGHTA, CDR2 FQGNSA, per germline. The CDR3 is 15 residues long. The V gene end was trimmed by 5 bases and the J gene end by 8 bases; junction bases not matched to a gene: 8.

The CDR3, as DNA: TGTGCCAGCAGCGCCTGGGACAGGAACACTGAAGCTTTCTTT. As protein: CASSAWDRNTEAFF. This sequence joins TRBV11-1 and TRBJ1-1, with 7 bases aligning to TRBD1. The CDR3 is made up of 14 amino acids. From germline, CDR1 is SGHAT and CDR2 FQDESV (reference sequence). V dropped 5 bases and J dropped 1; count of bases not matched to a gene: 4.

V and J are TRBV7-2 and TRBJ2-1; 9 positions match TRBD2. J gave up 5 bases and V 5 bases, and 7 bases lay outside the gene matches. The germline gives CDR1 SGHTA, CDR2 FQGNSA. The CDR3 runs to 15 residues. CDR3 sequence (DNA): TGTGCCAGCAGCCTACTACTAGCGGGTAACAATGAGCAGTTCTTC. Translated: CASSLLLAGNNEQFF.

This clone was detected only a few times. The chain employs TRBV28 and TRBJ1-5; the match to TRBD1 covers 8 bases. CDR1 is MDHEN and CDR2 is SYDVKM in the germline V gene. With V trimmed by 3 bases and J by 6 bases, 10 bases remained unmatched. There are 16 residues in the CDR3. The CDR3 region is CASSLTQGAILQPQHF. In nucleotides, the CDR3 is TGTGCCAGCAGTTTGACGCAGGGGGCAATCCTTCAGCCCCAGCATTTT.

The rearrangement links TRBV7-2 to TRBJ2-5; the match to TRBD1 covers 9 bases. The germline gives CDR1 SGHTA, CDR2 FQGNSA. The ends lost 5 bases at V and 4 bases at J; junction bases unmatched: 8. CDR3 length: 15 residues. As DNA, the CDR3 is TGTGCCAGCAGCCCCGGGACAGGGAGGGGAGAGACCCAGTACTTC. Protein: CASSPGTGRGETQYF.

This rearrangement joins TRBV18 to TRBJ2-1, with TRBD1 as a possible D gene (5 bases). Trimming shortened V by 3 bases and J by 3 bases, and 15 bases separated the two germline ends. Germline CDR1 is KGHSH and CDR2 is LQKENI. The CDR3 contains 16 residues. CDR3 sequence (DNA): TGTGCCAGCTCACCCTTTTCGGGCAGGGTCTACAATGAGCAGTTCTTC. It codes for CASSPFSGRVYNEQFF.

This chain joins TRBV2 and TRBJ1-4; D is possibly TRBD1 (6 bases). Germline V gene lookup returns CDR1 SNHLY and CDR2 FYNNEI. The CDR3 has 15 amino acids. The germline V and J ends were trimmed by 0 bases and 7 bases, with 12 bases remaining between them. DNA of the CDR3: TGTGCCAGCAGTGAAGCGGGGGCTCTATTTGAAAAACTGTTTTTT. Translated, it gives CASSEAGALFEKLFF.

This chain links TRBV5-1 with TRBJ2-1; the match to TRBD2 covers 15 bases. The J segment lost 3 bases and the V segment lost 3 bases, leaving 4 bases of the junction unmatched. This CDR3 has 17 amino acids. The germline V gene encodes CDR1 SGHRS and CDR2 YFSETQ. The CDR3 loop reads CASSWGLAGGNYNEQFF. The CDR3 DNA is TGCGCCAGCAGCTGGGGACTAGCGGGAGGAAACTACAATGAGCAGTTCTTC.

The chain has TRBV5-1 and TRBJ2-2, with D possibly matching TRBD1 (6 bases). The V gene's germline CDR1 is SGHRS and CDR2 YFSETQ. V was shortened by 2 bases and J by 6 bases, with 11 bases between the two germline ends. This CDR3 has 14 amino acids. The CDR3 nucleotides are TGCGCCAGCAGCTTTGTTGGGGGCCCCGGGGAGCTGTTTTTT. It translates to CASSFVGGPGELFF.

This rearrangement joins TRBV5-4 to TRBJ2-5; maybe TRBD2 (6 bases). Trimming took off 4 bases at V and 5 bases at J, with 24 bases between the two ends. Germline CDR1 reads SGHNT; CDR2 reads YYREEE (reference sequence). The CDR3 contains 17 residues. The CDR3 is CASSNRIGGSGSETQYF. CDR3 bases: TGTGCCAGCAGCAACCGGATTGGGGGAAGCGGGTCGGAGACCCAGTACTTC.

The genes are TRBV25-1 and TRBJ2-3, with 10 bases lining up with TRBD2. The CDR3 runs 15 residues. Germline lookup yields CDR1 MGHDK and CDR2 SYGVNS. V lost 7 bases and J lost 2; bases outside the gene matches: 6. The CDR3 DNA reads as TGTGCCAGCACCTACAGCGGGAGGGCCACAGATACGCAGTATTTT. Amino acids: CASTYSGRATDTQYF.

This chain links TRBV6-1 with TRBJ2-1; 7 bases are shared with TRBD1. The CDR3 contains 14 residues. The germline CDR1 and CDR2 sequences are MNHNS and SASEGT. V was clipped by 4 bases and J by 8 bases; unmatched bases: 8. The CDR3 DNA is TGTGCCAGCAGTGTACGACAGGGTAGGGATGAGCAGTTCTTC. Its protein product is CASSVRQGRDEQFF.

The chain employs TRBV4-2 and TRBJ1-5; tentatively, D is TRBD1 (5 bases). This CDR3 region has 16 residues. V lost 1 base and J 2 bases, leaving 12 bases between the germline ends. CDR1 and CDR2 from the germline V gene are LGHNA and YNFKEQ. The CDR3 protein is CASSQGGGIGNQPQHF. The CDR3 DNA sequence: TGTGCCAGCAGCCAAGGTGGGGGGATCGGCAATCAGCCCCAGCATTTT.

The chain couples TRBV19 to TRBJ1-2; TRBD1 aligns across 8 bases. The CDR3 loop spans 14 amino acids. Germline V CDR1 and CDR2: LNHDA, SQIVND (reference sequence). The ends lost 3 bases at V and 3 bases at J; junction bases unmatched: 3. CDR3 sequence reads: CASSIGQGYYGYTF. The CDR3 DNA reads as TGTGCCAGTAGTATCGGACAGGGTTACTATGGCTACACCTTC.

The rearrangement links TRBV4-3 to TRBJ1-2; unclear D gene. The CDR3 sequence is 13 residues long. CDR1 and CDR2 from the germline V gene are LGHNA and YSLEER. The V gene lost 1 base and the J gene lost 4 bases, with 7 bases spanning the gap. The CDR3 DNA follows: TGCGCCAGCAGCCAAGGACTCTCCTATGGCTACACCTTC. Translated: CASSQGLSYGYTF.

V usage is TRBV30 and J usage is TRBJ1-3; D call uncertain. V dropped 0 bases and J dropped 2 bases, with 11 bases sitting between them. CDR1 is GTSNPN, CDR2 SVGIG, per germline (reference sequence). The CDR3 totals 15 residues. CDR3 sequence: CAWSVSGYTGNTIYF. DNA of the CDR3: TGTGCCTGGAGTGTATCGGGGTATACTGGAAACACCATATATTTT.

The chain recombines TRBV5-4 with TRBJ2-2; 8 bases are shared with TRBD2. The CDR3 has 15 residues. Per germline, CDR1 SGHNT and CDR2 YYREEE (reference sequence). V dropped 4 bases and J dropped 2; count of bases not matched to a gene: 4. For the CDR3, the DNA is TGTGCCAGCAGCGTTAGCGGGGCTAACACCGGGGAGCTGTTTTTT. It translates to CASSVSGANTGELFF.

The rearrangement uses TRBV15 and TRBJ2-1, with 13 bases that match TRBD2. CDR3 length equals 16 residues. CDR1 is LNHNV and CDR2 is YYDKDF in the germline V gene (reference sequence). The V segment lost 0 bases and the J segment 9 bases; nucleotides outside the gene matches: 5. For the CDR3, the DNA is TGTGCCACCAGCAGAGATCAACTAGCGGGAGGGGGTGAGCAGTTCTTC. Its translation: CATSRDQLAGGGEQFF.

The V gene is TRBV7-9, the J gene TRBJ2-3; TRBD2 aligns across 13 bases. Per germline, CDR1 SEHNR and CDR2 FQNEAQ (reference sequence). The CDR3 totals 15 residues. The V segment lost 6 bases and the J segment 1 base; nucleotides outside the gene matches: 1. The CDR3 DNA follows: TGTGCCAGCAGAGGACTAGCGGGAGGCACAGATACGCAGTATTTT. It encodes CASRGLAGGTDTQYF.

J is TRBJ1-2 and V is TRBV19; TRBD1 matches 7 bases. CDR1 is LNHDA, CDR2 SQIVND, per germline (reference sequence). This CDR3 has 17 residues. With V trimmed by 1 base and J by 4 bases, 12 bases remained unmatched. DNA of the CDR3: TGTGCCAGTAGTATAGTGTCCAGGGGGAAGCCCCTCTATGGCTACACCTTC. Translating it yields CASSIVSRGKPLYGYTF.

There are a few counts of this clone. The chain recombines TRBV19 with TRBJ2-1, with D possibly TRBD1 on 6 matching bases. Per the germline V gene, CDR1 is LNHDA and CDR2 is SQIVND (reference sequence). The CDR3 covers 17 residues. V was clipped by 9 bases and J by 6 bases, with 27 bases between them. The CDR3 loop reads CASHMGAYRVGSNEQFF. CDR3 sequence (DNA): TGTGCCAGCCACATGGGTGCGTACAGGGTAGGAAGCAATGAGCAGTTCTTC.

This clone was observed once. The chain recombines TRBV10-3 with TRBJ2-7, with D maybe TRBD1 (5 bases). V shed 4 bases and J shed 2 bases, with 6 bases lying between them. The CDR3 covers 12 residues. Germline values: CDR1 ENHRY, CDR2 SYGVKD. In DNA, the CDR3 is TGTGCCATCAGTGCAGGGCCCTACGAGCAGTACGTC. Translation: CAISAGPYEQYV.

The chain has TRBV27 and TRBJ1-5; TRBD1 is a possible D gene (6 bases). V dropped 2 bases and J dropped 5 bases, with 13 bases sitting between them. CDR1 and CDR2 from the germline V gene are MNHEY and SMNVEV (reference sequence). There are 15 residues in the CDR3. The CDR3 DNA reads as TGTGCCAGCAGTTTACTAACAGGGAGCTATCAGCCCCAGCATTTT. It specifies CASSLLTGSYQPQHF.

The rearrangement links TRBV25-1 to TRBJ1-2; D unclear. The V end was cut by 0 bases, the J end by 7 bases, with 6 bases between. CDR1 and CDR2 from the germline V gene are MGHDK and SYGVNS. CDR3 size: 12 residues. The chain's CDR3 is CASSEYVSGYTF. Written as DNA, the CDR3 is TGTGCCAGCAGTGAATATGTTAGTGGCTACACCTTC.

V usage is TRBV5-1 and J usage is TRBJ1-3; weak D call: TRBD1 (5 bases). Germline V gene sequence: CDR1 SGHRS, CDR2 YFSETQ. The CDR3 contains 16 residues. With 0 bases removed from V and 1 base from J, the gap between germline ends came to 11 bases. CDR3 in amino acids: CASSLAGEQSGNTIYF. CDR3 DNA: TGCGCCAGCAGCTTGGCGGGGGAGCAGTCTGGAAACACCATATATTTT.

The chain is built from TRBV6-5 and TRBJ2-7, with 9 bases lining up with TRBD1. V dropped 8 bases and J dropped 6; count of bases not matched to a gene: 11. The germline V gene encodes CDR1 MNHEY and CDR2 SVGAGI. This CDR3 contains 14 residues. The CDR3 DNA reads as TGTGCCAGCTCTCATGACAGGGGGACCGTCGAGCAGTACTTC. Translation: CASSHDRGTVEQYF.

The chain couples TRBV19 to TRBJ2-4, with 10 bases fitting TRBD2. Germline lookup yields CDR1 LNHDA and CDR2 SQIVND (reference sequence). Trimming at V came to 7 bases and at J to 0 bases, leaving 6 bases not matched to a gene. The CDR3 totals 16 residues. CDR3 DNA: TGTGCCAGTAATCCTAGCGGGGGCCTAGCCAAAAACATTCAGTACTTC. Its translation is CASNPSGGLAKNIQYF.

The CDR3 spells CASSEAWTGNTYEQYF. The DNA of the CDR3 is TGTGCCAGCAGTGAAGCGTGGACAGGGAATACCTACGAGCAGTACTTC. This chain joins TRBV6-1 and TRBJ2-7; 8 bases are a match to TRBD1. Trimming took 0 bases from V and 2 from J; bases not matched to a gene: 6. The CDR3 contains 16 residues. Germline CDR1 reads MNHNS; CDR2 reads SASEGT.

V and J are TRBV6-4 and TRBJ1-1; no reliable D call. CDR1 is MRHNA and CDR2 is SNTAGT in the germline V gene. The V end was cut by 0 bases, the J end by 10 bases, with 15 bases between. The CDR3 extends over 14 amino acids. The DNA of the CDR3 is TGTGCCAGCAGTGACTCGAGTACGGGGTCCTCAGCTTTCTTT. Its protein product is CASSDSSTGSSAFF.

The rearrangement joins TRBV27 to TRBJ1-2; 9 nucleotides line up with TRBD1. Trimming removed 0 bases from V and 4 bases from J; junction bases left unmatched: 6. This CDR3 spans 16 amino acids. In germline, CDR1 is MNHEY, CDR2 SMNVEV (reference sequence). CDR3 sequence (DNA): TGTGCCAGCAGTTTATCCGGACAGGGGACTGGCTATGGCTACACCTTC. Protein product: CASSLSGQGTGYGYTF.